Following are 21 T cell receptor beta chains from one sample sequenced in a study of vaccination and CD4 T cells after COVID-19. Sequencing of the DNA from cultured CD4+ T cells was carried out with the Oncomine TCR Beta short-read assay. MiXCR was run by TCRdb on the PCR reads, yielding one entry per CDR3 protein. The data hold more than 9,000 distinct CDR3 sequences, with almost 65% observed a single time. The treatment was: approximately nine-day PBMC culture with coronavirus spike peptide pools or control peptides (ViraFEST assay). Antigens of these TCRs are unknown. Sequenced: CD4+ T cells from blood, cultured in vitro. The receptors were sampled from a human donor who had recovered from COVID-19.

The table lists this clonotype with a few counts. The chain links TRBV4-1 to TRBJ1-5, with D possibly TRBD1 on 6 matching bases. The CDR3 covers 17 residues. Trimming stripped 1 base from V and 7 bases from J, with 20 bases between. CDR1 is MGHRA and CDR2 is YSYEKL in the germline V gene. CDR3 nucleotides: TGCGCCAGCAGCCAAGGCAGGGGACGGCAGGCTTTACAGCCCCAGCATTTT. It encodes CASSQGRGRQALQPQHF.

The chain joins TRBV12-3 or TRBV12-4 to TRBJ1-5, with D possibly being TRBD1 (6 bases). V lost 3 bases and J 7 bases, leaving 13 bases between the germline ends. The CDR3 has 14 residues. CDR3 nucleotide sequence: TGTGCCAGCAGTTTGTACAGGGTAGGACAGCCCCAGCATTTT. This encodes CASSLYRVGQPQHF.

The J gene is TRBJ1-2, the V gene TRBV11-1; 7 bases are a match to TRBD1. CDR3 size: 15 residues. Germline V lookup: CDR1 SGHAT, CDR2 FQDESV (reference sequence). With 5 bases clipped from V and 4 bases from J, the junction kept 10 bases outside the gene matches. The CDR3 region has the DNA TGTGCCAGCAGCCCGAGGACAGGTGATGGCTATGGCTACACCTTC. This translates into CASSPRTGDGYGYTF.

The chain is built from TRBV5-1 and TRBJ2-2; D may be TRBD1 (5 bases). The CDR3 spans 15 residues. Germline V gene data show CDR1 as SGHRS and CDR2 as YFSETQ. V was clipped by 4 bases and J by 1 base, with 11 bases between them. The CDR3 DNA is TGCGCCAGCAGCCTGGGGCAGTTGAACACCGGGGAGCTGTTTTTT. As protein: CASSLGQLNTGELFF. Full variable domain (remainder filled in from reference TRBV5-1 and TRBJ2-2): KAGVTQTPRYLIKTRGQQVTLSCSPISGHRSVSWYQQTPGQGLQFLFEYFSETQRNKGNFPGRFSGRQFSNSRSEMNVSTLELGDSALYLCASSLGQLNTGELFFGEGSRLTVL.

This chain uses TRBV24-1 with TRBJ2-3; 9 bases are shared with TRBD1. Germline CDR1 reads KGHDR; CDR2 reads SFDVKD. After removal of 5 bases from V and 1 base from J, the junction contained 9 bases not matched to a gene. CDR3 length: 17 amino acids. CDR3: CATSGGTGLGGTDTQYF. CDR3 DNA sequence: TGTGCCACCAGTGGAGGGACAGGGTTGGGTGGCACAGATACGCAGTATTTT.

This clonotype appeared a single time. This CDR3 fails to terminate in the conserved phenylalanine or tryptophan, so it likely reflects a read error. The gene calls are TRBV11-2 and TRBJ1-1, with TRBD1 identical over 7 bases. V dropped 5 bases and J dropped 5; count of bases not matched to a gene: 8. Germline V gene data show CDR1 as SGHAT and CDR2 as FQNNGV. The length of the CDR3 is 14 residues. The CDR3 nucleotides read TGTGCCAGCAGCAACGACAGGGTAGGAACTGAAGCTTTCTCT. Encoded protein: CASSNDRVGTEAFS.

This clonotype was found once. The rearrangement links TRBV24-1 to TRBJ2-1; 9 positions agree with TRBD2. The J call may be faulty, since TRBJ2-7 better matches the DNA end. This CDR3 is built from 14 residues. Germline V gives CDR1 KGHDR, CDR2 SFDVKD. Here the CDR3 reads CATSDVGGGGEQYF. DNA of the CDR3: TGTGCCACCAGTGATGTTGGCGGGGGGGGAGAGCAGTACTTC.

This clonotype was observed a few times. The V and J genes are TRBV24-1 and TRBJ2-3, with 7 bases that match TRBD1. Germline V gene lookup returns CDR1 KGHDR and CDR2 SFDVKD. V trimming: 3 bases; J trimming: 0 bases; junction bases outside the gene matches: 8. The CDR3 is 17 amino acids. CDR3 DNA sequence: TGTGCCACCAGTGATCAACGGACAGGAAGGAGCACAGATACGCAGTATTTT. Protein sequence: CATSDQRTGRSTDTQYF.

This clonotype was detected only a few times. The gene calls are TRBV24-1 and TRBJ1-2, with D unresolved. This CDR3 is built from 14 residues. Germline CDR1 reads KGHDR; CDR2 reads SFDVKD. Trimming shortened V by 4 bases and J by 8 bases, and 16 bases separated the two germline ends. CDR3 protein: CATSDPNGRGGYTF. Here the CDR3 DNA reads TGTGCCACCAGTGACCCAAACGGTCGTGGCGGCTACACCTTC.

This clonotype was picked up one time. The chain combines TRBV29-1 with TRBJ1-3; a possible D gene is TRBD1 (6 bases). Looked up from germline, CDR1 is SQVTM and CDR2 is ANQGSEA. CDR3 length: 14 residues. The V gene lost 1 base and the J gene lost 2 bases, with 9 bases spanning the gap. CDR3 sequence reads: CSVEGPGAGNTIYF. In DNA form, the CDR3 reads TGCAGCGTTGAAGGTCCAGGGGCTGGAAACACCATATATTTT.

This clonotype was found a few times. This chain joins TRBV28 and TRBJ2-7, with 7 bases matching TRBD1. The CDR3 consists of 14 residues. Germline values: CDR1 MDHEN, CDR2 SYDVKM. Trimming at V came to 6 bases and at J to 4 bases, leaving 9 bases not matched to a gene. CDR3 residues: CASRGPGQLYEQYF. The CDR3 coding sequence is TGTGCCAGCAGGGGCCCGGGACAGTTGTACGAGCAGTACTTC.

This clonotype has only a few counts. The chain is built from TRBV19 and TRBJ2-2, with 8 bases fitting TRBD1. The V segment lost 5 bases and the J segment 6 bases; nucleotides outside the gene matches: 5. The CDR3 consists of 14 residues. Germline V gene lookup returns CDR1 LNHDA and CDR2 SQIVND (reference sequence). DNA for the CDR3: TGTGCCAGTAGTCCGAGACAGGGGTCCGGGGAGCTGTTTTTT. Amino acids: CASSPRQGSGELFF.

The chain couples TRBV11-3 to TRBJ2-3; D is unclear. Germline V CDR1 and CDR2: SGHNT, YENEEA. The CDR3 is made up of 15 amino acids. Trimming took 2 bases from V and 0 from J, leaving 9 bases between them. CDR3 coding DNA: TGTGCCAGCAGCTTACTTTCCCCTAGCACAGATACGCAGTATTTT. As protein: CASSLLSPSTDTQYF.

The chain has TRBV7-2 and TRBJ2-7, with D perhaps assigned TRBD1 or TRBD2 (6 bases each). Trimming stripped 3 bases from V and 2 bases from J, with 11 bases between. This CDR3 region has 14 residues. CDR1 is SGHTA and CDR2 is FQGNSA in the germline V gene. The CDR3 is CASSFGGLTYEQYF. CDR3 bases: TGTGCCAGCAGCTTCGGGGGCCTTACCTACGAGCAGTACTTC.

V usage is TRBV7-8 and J usage is TRBJ2-7, with D unclear. Germline V gives CDR1 SGHVS, CDR2 FQNEAQ. The CDR3 runs to 13 residues. The V end was cut by 5 bases, the J end by 2 bases, with 10 bases between. CDR3 sequence: CASSRDITYEQYF. CDR3 bases: TGTGCCAGCAGCCGAGACATTACCTACGAGCAGTACTTC.

The chain joins TRBV28 to TRBJ2-1; D is unresolved. The CDR3 is made up of 11 amino acids. Germline V lookup: CDR1 MDHEN, CDR2 SYDVKM. Trimming shortened V by 6 bases and J by 10 bases, and 10 bases separated the two germline ends. The CDR3 DNA sequence: TGTGCCAGCAGGCAAGGAACAGAGCAGTTCTTC. Translated, it gives CASRQGTEQFF.

V and J are TRBV18 and TRBJ2-5, with TRBD1 as a possible D gene (6 bases). V shed 4 bases and J shed 5 bases, with 11 bases lying between them. CDR3 length: 13 residues. The germline V gene has CDR1 KGHSH and CDR2 LQKENI. In DNA form, the CDR3 reads TGTGCCAGCTCACGAGGGGGTTTCGAGACCCAGTACTTC. Protein sequence: CASSRGGFETQYF. The whole variable domain, remainder taken from reference TRBV18 and TRBJ2-5, is NAGVMQNPRHLVRRRGQEARLRCSPMKGHSHVYWYRQLPEEGLKFMVYLQKENIIDESGMPKERFSAEFPKEGPSILRIQQVVRGDSAAYFCASSRGGFETQYFGPGTRLLVL.

This clonotype occurred once. The chain employs TRBV11-2 and TRBJ2-5, with 9 bases lining up with TRBD2. Germline V lookup: CDR1 SGHAT, CDR2 FQNNGV. This CDR3 region has 18 residues. J gave up 4 bases and V 5 bases, and 17 bases lay outside the gene matches. The CDR3 DNA reads as TGTGCCAGCAGCGCTCCGTTGGGTAGCGGGGGCCTACGAGAGACCCAGTACTTC. This encodes CASSAPLGSGGLRETQYF.

The rearrangement links TRBV20-1 to TRBJ1-1; D might be TRBD1 (5 bases). The CDR3 is made up of 15 amino acids. Trimming stripped 0 bases from V and 1 base from J, with 12 bases between. Germline V gene lookup returns CDR1 DFQATT and CDR2 SNEGSKA (reference sequence). CDR3 amino acids: CSARDRGRPNTEAFF. The CDR3 coding sequence is TGCAGTGCTAGAGATAGGGGCAGGCCGAACACTGAAGCTTTCTTT.

The V gene is TRBV12-3 or TRBV12-4, the J gene TRBJ2-5; 7 bases are a match to TRBD2. With 4 bases clipped from V and 4 bases from J, the junction kept 3 bases outside the gene matches. The CDR3 covers 13 residues. The CDR3 nucleotides read TGTGCCAGCAGTTGGACGGGAGGAGAGACCCAGTACTTC. Protein product: CASSWTGGETQYF.

This chain joins TRBV15 and TRBJ2-3, with 10 bases matching TRBD2. The CDR3 extends over 20 amino acids. CDR1 is LNHNV, CDR2 YYDKDF, per germline (reference sequence). Unmatched junction bases numbered 19, after V lost 5 bases and J lost 2 bases. DNA for the CDR3: TGTGCCACCAGCCCAGGTGGAAGCGGGAGGGCCGAATTCTCCACAGATACGCAGTATTTT. It is translated as CATSPGGSGRAEFSTDTQYF.